These 19 T cell receptor beta chains originate from one sample sequenced in a study of cytomegalovirus exposure and HLA in healthy donors. The PCR contained 60 Vbeta and 13 Jbeta primers. Only in-frame clones appear in the TCRdb table, and some are missing; sequencing was by immunoSEQ multiplex PCR. The table includes approximately 150,000 clones, 68% detected once. Sequenced sample: PBMCs. These receptors originate from a man aged 45-65 years in good health and CMV-seronegative.

J is TRBJ1-3 and V is TRBV2; TRBD1 matches at 8 bases. This CDR3 is built from 16 residues. Germline CDR1 SNHLY, CDR2 FYNNEI. V lost 5 bases and J lost 3; bases outside the gene matches: 9. This chain's CDR3 is CASSLLRGQFGNTIYF. DNA for the CDR3: TGTGCCAGCAGTTTACTCAGGGGGCAATTTGGAAACACCATATATTTT.

V and J are TRBV27 and TRBJ1-1; no reliable D call. The germline V gene has CDR1 MNHEY and CDR2 SMNVEV (reference sequence). Trimming stripped 6 bases from V and 10 bases from J, with 21 bases between. This CDR3 spans 14 amino acids. DNA for the CDR3: TGTGCCAGCAGCCTAACCTGGGGTGTGAGGGTAGCTTTCTTT. Translated: CASSLTWGVRVAFF.

This sequence joins TRBV10-2 and TRBJ2-7; possibly TRBD1 for D (6 bases). Germline CDR1 and CDR2: WSHSY and SAAADI. V was clipped by 6 bases and J by 5 bases, with 14 bases between them. The CDR3 runs 13 residues. The CDR3 DNA reads as TGCGCCAGCAGGCTAATACAGGGAAACGAGCAGTACTTC. Protein sequence: CASRLIQGNEQYF.

The chain links TRBV9 to TRBJ1-4, with a weak D call TRBD1 (6 bases). This CDR3 comprises 15 residues. CDR1 and CDR2 (germline): SGDLS, YYNGEE. V was trimmed by 1 base and J by 3 bases, leaving 10 bases between them. CDR3 region: CASSVWKGANEKLFF. The DNA of the CDR3 is TGTGCCAGCAGCGTATGGAAGGGGGCTAATGAAAAACTGTTTTTT.

This chain links TRBV19 with TRBJ1-5, with 7 bases lining up with TRBD1. Unmatched junction bases numbered 6, after V lost 5 bases and J lost 5 bases. The germline V gene has CDR1 LNHDA and CDR2 SQIVND (reference sequence). The CDR3 is 14 amino acids. CDR3 sequence reads: CASSLNRGYQPQHF. The DNA for the CDR3 is TGTGCCAGTAGTCTAAACAGGGGCTATCAGCCCCAGCATTTT.

The sample holds one count of this clone. The V and J genes are TRBV19 and TRBJ1-1; maybe TRBD1 (5 bases). This CDR3 spans 16 amino acids. From germline, CDR1 is LNHDA and CDR2 SQIVND (reference sequence). Trimming took off 6 bases at V and 4 bases at J, with 21 bases between the two ends. DNA of the CDR3: TGTGCCAGTAGCCTCCAGTCGGCAGGGAGGAGCACTGAAGCTTTCTTT. It translates to CASSLQSAGRSTEAFF.

This clone was seen only once. The rearrangement joins TRBV7-9 to TRBJ1-2; possibly TRBD1 for D (6 bases). Germline loops: CDR1 SEHNR, CDR2 FQNEAQ (reference sequence). This CDR3 is built from 14 residues. Trimming left V 4 bases short and J 0 bases short, with 9 bases between. This chain's CDR3 is CASSSSGANYGYTF. In nucleotides, the CDR3 is TGTGCCAGCAGCTCATCAGGGGCTAACTATGGCTACACCTTC.

V and J are TRBV2 and TRBJ1-2; a weak D match, TRBD1 (5 bases). V lost 5 bases to trimming and J lost 1 base, with 11 bases between them. CDR3 length: 14 amino acids. Germline CDR1 and CDR2: SNHLY and FYNNEI. The CDR3 loop is CASSRRGFNYGYTF. The CDR3, as DNA: TGTGCCAGCAGTAGGAGGGGTTTTAACTATGGCTACACCTTC.

The chain recombines TRBV6-1 with TRBJ1-4; D gene uncertain. The CDR3 has 14 amino acids. V was pared by 7 bases and J by 0 bases, with 9 bases between. In germline, CDR1 is MNHNS, CDR2 SASEGT. In DNA form, the CDR3 reads TGTGCCAGCACCCCCCGTGCAACTAATGAAAAACTGTTTTTT. Its protein product is CASTPRATNEKLFF.

This sequence joins TRBV5-4 and TRBJ1-6; 8 bases match TRBD1. The CDR3 contains 15 residues. CDR1 and CDR2 (germline): SGHNT, YYREEE (reference sequence). The ends lost 4 bases at V and 6 bases at J; junction bases unmatched: 6. The CDR3 here is CASSPQGQVNSPLHF. The CDR3 DNA reads TGTGCCAGCAGCCCGCAGGGACAGGTTAATTCACCCCTCCACTTT.

This chain joins TRBV28 and TRBJ1-1; unclear D gene. The germline V and J ends were trimmed by 0 bases and 5 bases, with 13 bases remaining between them. CDR1 is MDHEN and CDR2 is SYDVKM in the germline V gene. The CDR3 extends over 15 amino acids. CDR3: CASSLWTLRETEAFF. The DNA for the CDR3 is TGTGCCAGCAGTTTATGGACCTTAAGGGAGACTGAAGCTTTCTTT. Drawing the rest from reference TRBV28 and TRBJ1-1, the complete variable domain is DVKVTQSSRYLVKRTGEKVFLECVQDMDHENMFWYRQDPGLGLRLIYFSYDVKMKEKGDIPEGYSVSREKKERFSLILESASTNQTSMYLCASSLWTLRETEAFFGQGTRLTVV.

This clone was seen a handful of times. Germline is not matched at one junction end, which may reflect a read error. The DNA of the CDR3 is TGTGCCAGCAGCCTAATGACTAGCGGAAAAGAGGCCCAGTACTTC. This encodes CASSLMTSGKEAQYF. This rearrangement joins TRBV7-9 to TRBJ2-5; 9 nucleotides agree with TRBD2. CDR1 SEHNR and CDR2 FQNEAQ come from the germline V gene (reference sequence). The CDR3 covers 15 residues. Complete variable domain (other parts from reference TRBV7-9 and TRBJ2-5): DTGVSQNPRHKITKRGQNVTFRCDPISEHNRLYWYRQTLGQGPEFLTYFQNEAQLEKSRLLSDRFSAERPKGSFSTLEIQRTEQGDSAMYLCASSLMTSGKEAQYFGPGTRLLVL.

The rearrangement joins TRBV7-2 to TRBJ1-1, with 8 bases fitting TRBD1. With V trimmed by 4 bases and J by 2 bases, 15 bases remained unmatched. Germline V gives CDR1 SGHTA, CDR2 FQGNSA. This CDR3 has 18 amino acids. This CDR3 is CASSSRRTGGRVNTEAFF. Here the CDR3 DNA reads TGTGCCAGCAGCTCTCGTCGAACAGGGGGACGGGTTAACACTGAAGCTTTCTTT.

The chain recombines TRBV4-3 with TRBJ1-4, with D possibly matching TRBD1 (6 bases). The V and J ends lost 0 bases and 3 bases respectively, with 11 bases between them. This CDR3 is built from 16 residues. Germline-derived CDR1 and CDR2 are LGHNA and YSLEER. For the CDR3, the DNA is TGCGCCAGCAGCCAAGATGCGGGGGCCGCTAATGAAAAACTGTTTTTT. It codes for CASSQDAGAANEKLFF.

The chain combines TRBV6-5 with TRBJ1-6; 7 nucleotides align to TRBD1. The CDR3 extends over 15 amino acids. Germline V gene data show CDR1 as MNHEY and CDR2 as SVGAGI. Unmatched junction bases numbered 6, after V lost 10 bases and J lost 0 bases. The CDR3 DNA is TGTGCCACCAGGACAGGAAGCTCCTATAATTCACCCCTCCACTTT. It yields the protein CATRTGSSYNSPLHF.

This clone was seen a handful of times. This chain uses TRBV19 with TRBJ1-2; D is perhaps TRBD1 (6 bases). The CDR3 is 14 amino acids. V shed 5 bases and J shed 4 bases, with 14 bases lying between them. Germline CDR1 is LNHDA and CDR2 is SQIVND (reference sequence). CDR3 sequence: CASSPGTRLYGYTF. CDR3 coding DNA: TGTGCCAGTAGTCCGGGGACAAGGCTCTATGGCTACACCTTC.

This clone appeared once. This sequence joins TRBV19 and TRBJ2-7; 8 nucleotides align to TRBD1. V was pared by 4 bases and J by 3 bases, with 5 bases of the junction left unmatched. Germline values: CDR1 LNHDA, CDR2 SQIVND (reference sequence). CDR3 length: 14 amino acids. The CDR3 spells CASSTGTGHYEQYF. The CDR3, as DNA: TGTGCCAGTAGTACCGGGACAGGCCACTACGAGCAGTACTTC.

The chain combines TRBV15 with TRBJ1-1; D perhaps matches TRBD1 (6 bases). Deletions cut 6 bases from V and 0 bases from J, with 8 bases between. This CDR3 contains 13 residues. The germline V gene has CDR1 LNHNV and CDR2 YYDKDF (reference sequence). The CDR3, as DNA: TGTGCCACCAGACGGACAGTGAACACTGAAGCTTTCTTT. This encodes CATRRTVNTEAFF.

V usage is TRBV11-2 and J usage is TRBJ2-5, with D possibly matching TRBD2 (6 bases). Per the germline V gene, CDR1 is SGHAT and CDR2 is FQNNGV. This CDR3 has 15 amino acids. V lost 2 bases, J lost 2 bases, and 12 bases lay in between. CDR3 sequence reads: CASSLSPGRQETQYF. The CDR3 DNA reads as TGTGCCAGCAGCTTATCCCCAGGGAGGCAAGAGACCCAGTACTTC.